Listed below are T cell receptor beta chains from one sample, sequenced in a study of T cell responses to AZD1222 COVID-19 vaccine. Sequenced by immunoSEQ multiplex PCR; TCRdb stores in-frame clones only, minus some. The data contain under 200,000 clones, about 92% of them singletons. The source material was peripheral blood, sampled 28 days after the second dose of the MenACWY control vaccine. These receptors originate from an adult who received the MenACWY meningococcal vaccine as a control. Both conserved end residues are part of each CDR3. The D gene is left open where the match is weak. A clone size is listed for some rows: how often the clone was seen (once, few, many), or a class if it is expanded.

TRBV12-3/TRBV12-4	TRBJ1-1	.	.	TGTGCCAGCAGTTTCGGGGTTGACGCTTTCTTT	CASSFGVDAFF
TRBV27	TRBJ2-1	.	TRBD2	TGTGCCAGCACCTTACGACTAGCTAGGGACAATGAGCAGTTCTTC	CASTLRLARDNEQFF
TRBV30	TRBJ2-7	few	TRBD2	TGTGCCTGGGGGGGGGTGGACGAGCAGTACTTC	CAWGGVDEQYF
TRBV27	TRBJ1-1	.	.	TGTGCCAGCAGTTTATGGCCGGGGACGGCTTTCTTT	CASSLWPGTAFF
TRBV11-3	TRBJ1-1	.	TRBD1	TGTGCCAGCAGCTTCGATAGACAGGGTATTACTGAAGCTTTCTTT	CASSFDRQGITEAFF
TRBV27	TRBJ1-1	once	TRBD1	TGTGCCAGCGGGACAGGGTGGGAGAACACTGAAGCTTTCTTT	CASGTGWENTEAFF
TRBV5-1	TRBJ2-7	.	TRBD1	TGCGCCAGCAGCTTGGACGGGACAGGGAGTGGCGAGCAGTACTTC	CASSLDGTGSGEQYF
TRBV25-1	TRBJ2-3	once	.	TGTGCCAGCAGTGGAGCTGGGAGGTCGACAGATACGCAGTATTTT	CASSGAGRSTDTQYF
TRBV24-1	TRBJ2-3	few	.	TGTGCCACCAGCAGACCGGAAGAAGGCACAGATACGCAGTATTTT	CATSRPEEGTDTQYF
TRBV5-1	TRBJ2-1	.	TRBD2	TGCGCCAGCAGCTTGGAACCCCCCGGGACTAGGAGGAATGAGCAGTTCTTC	CASSLEPPGTRRNEQFF
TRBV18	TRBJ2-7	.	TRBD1	TGTGCCAGCTCACCGGGACAGCACTACGAGCAGTACTTC	CASSPGQHYEQYF
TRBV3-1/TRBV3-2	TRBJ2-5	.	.	TGTGCCAGCAGCAACCCAGGCCGTGAGAGGCAGACCCAGTACTTC	CASSNPGRERQTQYF
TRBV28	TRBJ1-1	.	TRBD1	TGTGCCAGCACCACAGGGGTGGGAGCTTTCTTT	CASTTGVGAFF
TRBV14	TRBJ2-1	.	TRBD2	TGTGCCAGCAGCCAAGCCTTAGCGGGAGGCCCCGGCTCCTACAATGAGCAGTTCTTC	CASSQALAGGPGSYNEQFF
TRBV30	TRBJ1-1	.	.	TGTGCCTGGGGGGGTGGGTGGACTGAAGCTTTCTTT	CAWGGGWTEAFF
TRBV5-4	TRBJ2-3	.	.	TGTGCCAGCAGCTCTTATGTACGCCCCGAGGCGCAGTATTTT	CASSSYVRPEAQYF
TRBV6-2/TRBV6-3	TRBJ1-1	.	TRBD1	TGTGCCAGCAGTTTACAGGGGGCCACTGAAGCTTTCTTT	CASSLQGATEAFF
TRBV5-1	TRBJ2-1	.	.	TGCGCCAGCAGCGTCGCTCCCTTGGGTGGGAATGAGCAGTTCTTC	CASSVAPLGGNEQFF
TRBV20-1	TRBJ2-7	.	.	TGCAGTGCTAGTGCTGGACAGAGCTACGAGCAGTACTTC	CSASAGQSYEQYF
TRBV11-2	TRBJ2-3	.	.	TGTGCCAGCAGCTTAGGGGGGAGCTACACAGATACGCAGTATTTT	CASSLGGSYTDTQYF
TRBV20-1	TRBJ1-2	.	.	TGCAGTGCTTGGGGTAGAGTCTTC	CSAWGRVF
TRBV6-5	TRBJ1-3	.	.	TGTGCCAGCAGCTTTACCTCTGGAAACACCATATATTTT	CASSFTSGNTIYF
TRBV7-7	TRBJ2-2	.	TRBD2	TGTGCTAGCAGCTCCACGTTGGCTAGCGGAACCCTCACCGGGGAGCTGTTTTTT	CASSSTLASGTLTGELFF
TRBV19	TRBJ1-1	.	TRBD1	TGTGCCAGTAGTACTCGACAGGGCCTGAACACTGAAGCTTTCTTT	CASSTRQGLNTEAFF
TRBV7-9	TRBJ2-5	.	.	TGTGCCAGCAGCTATTTAGCGGAGACCCTGCAAGAGACCCAGTACTTC	CASSYLAETLQETQYF
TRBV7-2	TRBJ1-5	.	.	TGTGCCAGCAGCTCCCGTTGGGATAGCAATCAGCCCCAGCATTTT	CASSSRWDSNQPQHF
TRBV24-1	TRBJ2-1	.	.	TGTGCCACCAGTGATGATGTAAGTTGGGAGCAGTTCTTC	CATSDDVSWEQFF
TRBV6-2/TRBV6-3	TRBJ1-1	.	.	TGTGCCAGCAGTTTGAAGGGGACTGGTACTGAAGCTTTCTTT	CASSLKGTGTEAFF
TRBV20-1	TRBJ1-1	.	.	TGCATGCGACCGACAAATGGCGAAGCTTTCTTT	CMRPTNGEAFF